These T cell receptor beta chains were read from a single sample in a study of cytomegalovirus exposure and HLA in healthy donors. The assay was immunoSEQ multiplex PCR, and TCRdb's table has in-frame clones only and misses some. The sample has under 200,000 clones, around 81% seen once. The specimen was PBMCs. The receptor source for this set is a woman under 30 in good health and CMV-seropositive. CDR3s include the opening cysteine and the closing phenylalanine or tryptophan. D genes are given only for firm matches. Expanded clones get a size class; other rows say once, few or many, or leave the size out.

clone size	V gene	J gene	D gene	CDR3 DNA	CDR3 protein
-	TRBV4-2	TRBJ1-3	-	TGTGCCAGCAGCCAAGAAGGGAGCTCTGGAAACACCATATATTTT	CASSQEGSSGNTIYF
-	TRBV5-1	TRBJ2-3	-	TGCGCCAGCAGGTATAAATCAGATGCGGGCACAGATACGCAGTATTTT	CASRYKSDAGTDTQYF
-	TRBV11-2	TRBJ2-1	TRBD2	TGTGCCAGCAGCTTCTCGGGGGGTTACAATGAGCAGTTCTTC	CASSFSGGYNEQFF
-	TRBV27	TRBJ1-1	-	TGTGCCAGCCGGGTGGGTCTCTTTGAAGCTTTCTTT	CASRVGLFEAFF
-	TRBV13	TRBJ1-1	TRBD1	TGTGCCAGCGCTACAGGGGTCACTGAAGCTTTCTTT	CASATGVTEAFF
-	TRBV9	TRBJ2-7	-	TGTGCCAGCAGCGCTGCGGGACTCGCCACCTACGAGCAGTACTTC	CASSAAGLATYEQYF
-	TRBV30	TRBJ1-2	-	TGTGCCTGGCTGGGGGGTCCGTATGGCTACACCTTC	CAWLGGPYGYTF
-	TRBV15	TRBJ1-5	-	TGTGCCACCACCGGGCCAGGGTATAGCAATCAGCCCCAGCATTTT	CATTGPGYSNQPQHF
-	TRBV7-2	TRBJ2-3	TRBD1	TGTGCCTCATCCAGGGGGGATACGCAGTATTTT	CASSRGDTQYF
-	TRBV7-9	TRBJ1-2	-	TGTGCCAGCAGCTTAACAATGGTGCTGGGGAGCGGCTACACCTTC	CASSLTMVLGSGYTF
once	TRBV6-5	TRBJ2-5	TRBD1	TGTGCCAGCAGTTATTCTCCACAGGGGGAAGAGACCCAGTACTTC	CASSYSPQGEETQYF
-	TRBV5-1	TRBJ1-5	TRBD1	TGCGCCAGCAGCCCGGAGGGGACAGATCAGCCCCAGCATTTT	CASSPEGTDQPQHF
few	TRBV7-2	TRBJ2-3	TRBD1	TGTGCCAGCAGGCCACAGGGGCTACCCACAGATACGCAGTATTTT	CASRPQGLPTDTQYF
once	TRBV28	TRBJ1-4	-	TGTGCCAGCAGTCCAACACAGGGATCAGCAACTAATGAAAAACTGTTTTTT	CASSPTQGSATNEKLFF
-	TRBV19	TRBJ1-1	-	TGTGCCAGTAGTATAAACAGGGACGCTGAAGCTTTCTTT	CASSINRDAEAFF
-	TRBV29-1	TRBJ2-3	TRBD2	TGCAGCGTCCGAGGGCTAGCGGGGGCCACCAGCACAGATACGCAGTATTTT	CSVRGLAGATSTDTQYF
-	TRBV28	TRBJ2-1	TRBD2	TGTGCCAGCAGTTCGCCCCGCGGGACTAGCGGTCGTAATGAGCAGTTCTTC	CASSSPRGTSGRNEQFF
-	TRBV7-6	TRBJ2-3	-	TGTGCCAGCAGCGGCTGGAGAGATACGCAGTATTTT	CASSGWRDTQYF
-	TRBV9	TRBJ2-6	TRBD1	TGTGCCAGCAGCATTGGGACAGGGGGGGCCTCTGGGGCCAACGTCCTGACTTTC	CASSIGTGGASGANVLTF